The clone carrying this TCR beta chain was detected many times. Its antigen is unknown. Trimming took 0 bases from V and 2 from J, leaving 8 bases between them. The CDR3 contains 15 residues. Per germline, CDR1 LGHNA and CDR2 YSLEER. Each CDR3 protein is one row after TCRdb ran MiXCR on the 5' RACE reads. The table lists about 330,000 distinct CDR3 sequences, approximately 7% of them singletons. This sample is drawn from a study of T cells after yellow fever vaccination. Study results and limitations: Of the clonotypes, a small share occurred in both CD4 and CD8 compartments.

The sequences come from PBMCs, collected roughly seven weeks after the first yellow fever vaccination. The J gene is TRBJ1-5, the V gene TRBV4-3; D not resolved. The origin of this receptor is a man younger than 30 who received the YFV17D yellow fever vaccine. The CDR3 loop is CASSQEIRGNQPQHF. For the CDR3, the DNA is TGCGCCAGCAGCCAAGAAATCAGAGGCAATCAGCCCCAGCATTTT.